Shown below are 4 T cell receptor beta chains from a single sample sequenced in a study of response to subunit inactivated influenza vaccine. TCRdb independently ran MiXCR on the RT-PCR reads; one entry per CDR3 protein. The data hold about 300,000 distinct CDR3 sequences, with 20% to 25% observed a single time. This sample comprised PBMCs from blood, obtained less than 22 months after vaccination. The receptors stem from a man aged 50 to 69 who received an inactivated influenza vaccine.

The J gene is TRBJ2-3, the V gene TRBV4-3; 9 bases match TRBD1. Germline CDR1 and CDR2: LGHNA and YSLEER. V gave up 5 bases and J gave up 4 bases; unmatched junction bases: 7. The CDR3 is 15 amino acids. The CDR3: CASSVRDRVADTQYF. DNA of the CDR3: TGCGCCAGCAGCGTCCGGGACAGGGTTGCAGATACGCAGTATTTT.

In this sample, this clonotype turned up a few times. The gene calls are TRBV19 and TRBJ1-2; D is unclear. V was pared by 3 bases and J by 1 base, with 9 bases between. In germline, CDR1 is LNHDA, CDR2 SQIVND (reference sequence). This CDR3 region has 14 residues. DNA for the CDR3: TGTGCCAGTAGTATTACCGGGAGTAACTATGGCTACACCTTC. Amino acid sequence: CASSITGSNYGYTF.

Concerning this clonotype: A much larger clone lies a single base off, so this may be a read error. CDR3 coding DNA: TGTGCCAGCAGCTTAGGTGCAGGGAATGAGCAGTTCTTC. Its protein product is CASSLGAGNEQFF. The J gene is TRBJ2-1, the V gene TRBV7-9; D is perhaps TRBD1 (5 bases). Deletions cut 1 base from V and 7 bases from J, with 8 bases between. CDR1 is SEHNR and CDR2 is FQNEAQ in the germline V gene (reference sequence). The CDR3 loop spans 13 amino acids.

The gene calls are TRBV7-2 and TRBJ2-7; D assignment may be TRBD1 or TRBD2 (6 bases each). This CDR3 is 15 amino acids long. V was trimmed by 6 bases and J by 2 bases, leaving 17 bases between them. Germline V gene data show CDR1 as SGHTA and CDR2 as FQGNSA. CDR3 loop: CASSFTEGDTYEQYF. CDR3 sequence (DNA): TGTGCCAGCAGTTTTACGGAGGGGGACACCTACGAGCAGTACTTC.